The clone carrying this T cell receptor beta chain appeared a few times. CDR3 length: 15 amino acids. Germline loops: CDR1 SEHNR, CDR2 FQNEAQ (reference sequence). Trimming took 1 base from V and 3 from J; bases not matched to a gene: 3. This sample is part of a study of STAT5B mutations in CD4+ large granular lymphocyte leukemia. Sequenced by immunoSEQ multiplex PCR; TCRdb stores in-frame clones only, minus some. This sample carries around 26,000 clones, 70% to 80% of them seen once, and the ten largest clones take over 8%. The sample consisted of CD4+ T cells from blood buffy coats. This clonotype originated in a human donor in good health. The J gene is TRBJ1-2, the V gene TRBV7-9; 9 nucleotides align to TRBD1. The CDR3 DNA reads TGTGCCAGCAGCTTAGAGGACAGGGGAGACTATGGCTACACCTTC. It translates to CASSLEDRGDYGYTF.